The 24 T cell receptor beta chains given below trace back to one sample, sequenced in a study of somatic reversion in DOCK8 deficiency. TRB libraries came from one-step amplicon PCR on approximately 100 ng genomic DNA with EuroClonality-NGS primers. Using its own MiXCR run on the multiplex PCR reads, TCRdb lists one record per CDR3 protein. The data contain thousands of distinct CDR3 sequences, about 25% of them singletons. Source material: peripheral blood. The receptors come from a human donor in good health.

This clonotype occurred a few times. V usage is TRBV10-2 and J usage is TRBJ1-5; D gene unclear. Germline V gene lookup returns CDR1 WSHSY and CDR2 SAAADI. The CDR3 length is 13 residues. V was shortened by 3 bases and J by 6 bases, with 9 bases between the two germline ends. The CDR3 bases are TGCGCCAGCAGTGACCTAACCGGTCAGCCCCAGCATTTT. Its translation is CASSDLTGQPQHF.

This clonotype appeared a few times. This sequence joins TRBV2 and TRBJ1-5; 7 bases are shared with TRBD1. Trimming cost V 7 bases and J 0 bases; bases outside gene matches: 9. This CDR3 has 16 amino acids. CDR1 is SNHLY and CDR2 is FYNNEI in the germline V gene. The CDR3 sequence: CASMSDREYSNQPQHF. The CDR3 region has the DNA TGTGCCAGCATGTCAGACAGGGAATATAGCAATCAGCCCCAGCATTTT.

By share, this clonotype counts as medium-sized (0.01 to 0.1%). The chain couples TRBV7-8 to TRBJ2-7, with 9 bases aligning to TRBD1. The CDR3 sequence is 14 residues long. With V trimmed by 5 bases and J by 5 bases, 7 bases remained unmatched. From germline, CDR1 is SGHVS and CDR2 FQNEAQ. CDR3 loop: CASSIGTGLDEQYF. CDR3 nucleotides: TGTGCCAGCAGCATCGGGACAGGGCTCGACGAGCAGTACTTC.

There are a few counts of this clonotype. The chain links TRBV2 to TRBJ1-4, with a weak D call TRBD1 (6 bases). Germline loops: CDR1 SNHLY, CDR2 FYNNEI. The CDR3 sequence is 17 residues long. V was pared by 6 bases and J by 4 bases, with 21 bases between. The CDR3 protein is CASRIYRYRVGNEKLFF. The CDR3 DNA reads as TGTGCCAGCAGGATCTACCGGTACAGGGTTGGTAATGAAAAACTGTTTTTT.

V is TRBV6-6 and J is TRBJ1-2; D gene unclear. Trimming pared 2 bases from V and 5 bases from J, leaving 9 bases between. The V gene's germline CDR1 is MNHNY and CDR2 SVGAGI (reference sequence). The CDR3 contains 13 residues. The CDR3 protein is CASSYTPGYGYTF. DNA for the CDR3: TGTGCCAGCAGTTACACGCCCGGATATGGCTACACCTTC.

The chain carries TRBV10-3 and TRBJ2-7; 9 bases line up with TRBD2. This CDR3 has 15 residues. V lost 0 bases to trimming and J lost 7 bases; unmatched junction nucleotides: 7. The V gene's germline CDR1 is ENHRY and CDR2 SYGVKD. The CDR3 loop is CAISESRGTSPEQYF. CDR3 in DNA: TGTGCCATCAGTGAGTCCAGAGGGACTAGCCCGGAGCAGTACTTC.

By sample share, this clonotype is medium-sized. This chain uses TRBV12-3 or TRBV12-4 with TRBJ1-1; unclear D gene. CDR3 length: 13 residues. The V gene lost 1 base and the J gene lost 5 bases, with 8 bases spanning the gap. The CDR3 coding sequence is TGTGCCAGCAGTTTAGGTTGGGGTACTGAAGCTTTCTTT. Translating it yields CASSLGWGTEAFF.

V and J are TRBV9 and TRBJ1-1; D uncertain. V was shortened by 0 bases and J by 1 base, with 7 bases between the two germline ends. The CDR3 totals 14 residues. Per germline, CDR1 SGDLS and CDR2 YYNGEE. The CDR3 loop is CASSVEPQNTEAFF. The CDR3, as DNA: TGTGCCAGCAGCGTAGAACCGCAGAACACTGAAGCTTTCTTT.

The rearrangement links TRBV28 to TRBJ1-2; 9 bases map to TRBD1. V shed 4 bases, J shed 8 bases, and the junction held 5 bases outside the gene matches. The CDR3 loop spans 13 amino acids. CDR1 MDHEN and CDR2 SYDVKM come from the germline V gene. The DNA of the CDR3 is TGTGCCAGCAGTTCGGGACAGGGCCAGGGCTACACCTTC. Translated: CASSSGQGQGYTF.

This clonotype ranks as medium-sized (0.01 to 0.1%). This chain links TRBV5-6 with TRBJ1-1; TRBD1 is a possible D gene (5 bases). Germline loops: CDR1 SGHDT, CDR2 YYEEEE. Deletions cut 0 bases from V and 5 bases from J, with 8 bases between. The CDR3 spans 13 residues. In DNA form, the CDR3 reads TGTGCCAGCAGCTTGGGGGGGGGAACTGAAGCTTTCTTT. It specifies CASSLGGGTEAFF.

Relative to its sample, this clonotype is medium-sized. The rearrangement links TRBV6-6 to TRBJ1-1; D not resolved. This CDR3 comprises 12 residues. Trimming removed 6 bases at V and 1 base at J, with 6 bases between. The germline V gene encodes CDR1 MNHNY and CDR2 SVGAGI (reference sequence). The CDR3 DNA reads TGTGCCAGCAGCCCTGCGAACACTGAAGCTTTCTTT. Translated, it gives CASSPANTEAFF.

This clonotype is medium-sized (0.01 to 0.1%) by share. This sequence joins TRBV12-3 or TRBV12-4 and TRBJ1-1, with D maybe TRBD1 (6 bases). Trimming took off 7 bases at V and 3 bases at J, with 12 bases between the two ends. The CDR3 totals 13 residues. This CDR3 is CASNPRGDTEAFF. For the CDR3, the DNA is TGTGCCAGCAACCCCAGGGGCGACACTGAAGCTTTCTTT.

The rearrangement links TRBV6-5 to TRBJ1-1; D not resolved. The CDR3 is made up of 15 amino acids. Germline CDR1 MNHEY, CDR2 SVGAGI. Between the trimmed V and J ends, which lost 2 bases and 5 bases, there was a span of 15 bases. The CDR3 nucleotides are TGTGCCAGCAGTTACACGCCCTCGGTTGGGACTGAAGCTTTCTTT. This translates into CASSYTPSVGTEAFF.

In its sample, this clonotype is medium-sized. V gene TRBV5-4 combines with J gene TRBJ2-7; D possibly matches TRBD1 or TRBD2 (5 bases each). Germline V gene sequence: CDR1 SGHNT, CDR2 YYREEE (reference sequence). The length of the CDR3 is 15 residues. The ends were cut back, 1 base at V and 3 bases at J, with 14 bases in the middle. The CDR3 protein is CASSLIGRESYEQYF. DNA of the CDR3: TGTGCCAGCAGCTTGATTGGCAGGGAGAGCTACGAGCAGTACTTC.

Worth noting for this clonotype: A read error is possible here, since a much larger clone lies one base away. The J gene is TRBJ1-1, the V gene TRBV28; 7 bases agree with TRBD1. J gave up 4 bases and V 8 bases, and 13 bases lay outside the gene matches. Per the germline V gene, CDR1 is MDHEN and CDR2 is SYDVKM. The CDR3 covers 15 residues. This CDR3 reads CASGLIGQDGTEAFF. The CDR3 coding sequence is TGTGCCAGCGGACTGATCGGACAGGACGGCACTGAAGCTTTCTTT.

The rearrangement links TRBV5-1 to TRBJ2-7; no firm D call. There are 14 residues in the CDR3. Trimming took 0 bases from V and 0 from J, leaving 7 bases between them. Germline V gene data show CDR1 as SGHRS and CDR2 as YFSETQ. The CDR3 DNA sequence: TGCGCCAGCAGCTTGGTCCCCCACTCCTACGAGCAGTACTTC. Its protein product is CASSLVPHSYEQYF.

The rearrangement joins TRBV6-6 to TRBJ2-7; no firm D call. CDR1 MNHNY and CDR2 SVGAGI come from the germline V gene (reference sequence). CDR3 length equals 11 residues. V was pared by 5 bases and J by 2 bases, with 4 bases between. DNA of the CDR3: TGTGCCAGCAGTACCACCTACGAGCAGTACTTC. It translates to CASSTTYEQYF.

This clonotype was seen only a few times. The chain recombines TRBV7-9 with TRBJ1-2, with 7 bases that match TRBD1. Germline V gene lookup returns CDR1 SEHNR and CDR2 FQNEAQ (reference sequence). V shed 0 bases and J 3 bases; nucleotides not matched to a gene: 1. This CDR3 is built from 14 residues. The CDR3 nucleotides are TGTGCCAGCAGCTTAGCCGACAGGGACTATGGCTACACCTTC. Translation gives CASSLADRDYGYTF.

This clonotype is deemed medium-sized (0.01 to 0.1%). The chain's CDR3 is CASSQEWGHSSNQPQHF. The DNA of the CDR3 is TGCGCCAGCAGCCAAGAGTGGGGACACAGCAGCAATCAGCCCCAGCATTTT. The chain combines TRBV4-1 with TRBJ1-5; tentatively, D is TRBD1 (6 bases). Germline V gives CDR1 MGHRA, CDR2 YSYEKL. The CDR3 runs to 17 residues. With 0 bases removed from V and 1 base from J, the gap between germline ends came to 13 bases.

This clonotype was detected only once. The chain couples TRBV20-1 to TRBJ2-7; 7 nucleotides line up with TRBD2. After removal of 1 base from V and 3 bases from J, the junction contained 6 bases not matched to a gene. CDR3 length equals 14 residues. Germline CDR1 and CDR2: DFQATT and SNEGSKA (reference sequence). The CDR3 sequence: CSARGEGGFYEQYF. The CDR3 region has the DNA TGCAGTGCTAGAGGGGAGGGAGGATTCTACGAGCAGTACTTC.

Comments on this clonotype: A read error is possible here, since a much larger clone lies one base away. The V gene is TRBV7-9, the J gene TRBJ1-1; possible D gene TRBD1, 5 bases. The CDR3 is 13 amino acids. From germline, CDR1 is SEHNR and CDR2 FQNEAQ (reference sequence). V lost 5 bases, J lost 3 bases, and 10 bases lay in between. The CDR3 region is CASSPGDYTEAFF. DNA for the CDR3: TGTGCCAGCAGCCCGGGGGATTACACTGAAGCTTTCTTT.

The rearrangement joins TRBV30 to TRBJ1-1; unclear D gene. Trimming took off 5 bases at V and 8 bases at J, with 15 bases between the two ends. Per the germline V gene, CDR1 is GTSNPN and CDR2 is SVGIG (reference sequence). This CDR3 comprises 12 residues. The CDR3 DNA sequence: TGTGCCTGGTTCATTCTGGGTTCCGAAGCTTTCTTT. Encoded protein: CAWFILGSEAFF.

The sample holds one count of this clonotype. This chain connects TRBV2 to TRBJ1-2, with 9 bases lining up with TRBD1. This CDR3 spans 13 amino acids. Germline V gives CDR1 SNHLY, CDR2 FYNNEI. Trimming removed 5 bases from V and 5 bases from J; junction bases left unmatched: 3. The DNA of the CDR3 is TGTGCCAGCAGTACAGGGGGCCTATATGGCTACACCTTC. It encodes CASSTGGLYGYTF.

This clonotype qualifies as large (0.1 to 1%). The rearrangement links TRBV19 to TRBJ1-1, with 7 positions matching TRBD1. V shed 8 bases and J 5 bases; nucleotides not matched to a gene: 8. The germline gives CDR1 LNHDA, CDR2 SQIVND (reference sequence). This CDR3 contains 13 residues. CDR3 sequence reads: CASAHRGGTEAFF. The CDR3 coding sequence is TGTGCCAGTGCCCACAGGGGCGGTACTGAAGCTTTCTTT.